The source of this T cell receptor (beta chain) is a study of T cell responses to AZD1222 COVID-19 vaccine. Study-wide background: Pooling covered second doses at about 4 or about 12 weeks. General study points: Just a handful of people given AZD1222 tested seropositive at baseline. Nearly half of unique spike-specific TCRs reportedly avoided B.1.351 and B.1.1.7 mutated regions. It should be noted that donors were predominantly white British and more often female, and clonal diversity was possibly underestimated.

As regards this clone: What it recognizes is unknown.

The CDR3 extends over 11 amino acids. Germline V CDR1 and CDR2: MDHEN, SYDVKM. The V end was cut by 2 bases, the J end by 4 bases, with 3 bases between. The protocol was immunoSEQ multiplex PCR, while the TCRdb copy is restricted to in-frame clones and leaves out a portion. The sample lists roughly 150,000 clones; around 90% were seen once. V is TRBV28 and J is TRBJ2-7; D unresolved. The material sequenced was peripheral blood, taken on day 0 of AZD1222 vaccination. This clonotype was sampled from an adult in good health. Here the CDR3 reads CASSLEYEQYF. The CDR3 DNA reads as TGTGCCAGCAGTTTAGAATACGAGCAGTACTTC.